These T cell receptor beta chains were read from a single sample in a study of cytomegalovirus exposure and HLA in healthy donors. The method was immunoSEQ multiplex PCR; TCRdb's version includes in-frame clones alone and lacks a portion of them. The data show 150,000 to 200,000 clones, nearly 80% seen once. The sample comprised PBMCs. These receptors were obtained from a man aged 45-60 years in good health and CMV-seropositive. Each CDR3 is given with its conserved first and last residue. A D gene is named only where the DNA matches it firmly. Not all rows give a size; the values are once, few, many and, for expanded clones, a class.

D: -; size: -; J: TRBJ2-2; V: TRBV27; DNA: TGTGCCAGCAGTTTGTATCCCCTAGGGGGTGACACCGGGGAGCTGTTTTTT; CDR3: CASSLYPLGGDTGELFF
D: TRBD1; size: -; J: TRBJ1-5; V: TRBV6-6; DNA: TGTGCCAGCAAGACAGGGGGCGGGTATAGCAATCAGCCCCAGCATTTT; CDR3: CASKTGGGYSNQPQHF
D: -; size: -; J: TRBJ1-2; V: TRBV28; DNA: TGTGCCAGCAGTACACGCGCAGGGGTAGCTAACTATGGCTACACCTTC; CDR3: CASSTRAGVANYGYTF
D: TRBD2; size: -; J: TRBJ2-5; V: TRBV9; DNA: TGTGCCAGCAGCCCCCGGGAGAGCGGGGGGGCGTACCAAGAGACCCAGTACTTC; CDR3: CASSPRESGGAYQETQYF
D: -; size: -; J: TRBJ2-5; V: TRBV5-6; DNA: TGTGCCAGCAGCTTATCACAGGGATGGGCTCGAGAGACCCAGTACTTC; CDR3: CASSLSQGWARETQYF
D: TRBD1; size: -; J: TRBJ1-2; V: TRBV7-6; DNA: TGTGCCAGCAGCTTGGGAAGACAGGGGATGGACTATGGCTACACCTTC; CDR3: CASSLGRQGMDYGYTF
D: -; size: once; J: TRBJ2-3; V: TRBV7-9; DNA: TGTGCCAGCAGCCCGAGTTTGTACACAGATACGCAGTATTTT; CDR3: CASSPSLYTDTQYF
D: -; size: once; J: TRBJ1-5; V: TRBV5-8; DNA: TGTGCCAGCAGCTTGGAGCGGGGAGGGGAGAGCAATCAGCCCCAGCATTTT; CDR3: CASSLERGGESNQPQHF
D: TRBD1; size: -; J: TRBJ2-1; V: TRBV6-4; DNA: TGTGCCAGCCGAAGGCAGACAGGGACCAACAATGAGCAGTTCTTC; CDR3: CASRRQTGTNNEQFF
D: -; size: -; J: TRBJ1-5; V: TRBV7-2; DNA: TGTGCCAGCAGCTTAAGCCAGGGTAGCAATCAGCCCCAGCATTTT; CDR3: CASSLSQGSNQPQHF
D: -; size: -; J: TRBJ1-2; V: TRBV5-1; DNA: TGCGCCAGCAGCTTGGAGAGCGGTATTTTCGGGCGTGGCTACACCTTC; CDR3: CASSLESGIFGRGYTF
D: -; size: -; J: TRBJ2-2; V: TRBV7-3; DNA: TGTGCCAGCAGCCCCTTTTCCGGCACCGGGGAGCTGTTTTTT; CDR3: CASSPFSGTGELFF
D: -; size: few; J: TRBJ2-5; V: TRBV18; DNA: TGTGCCAGCTCACCACCGACGGGGCAAGAGACCCAGTACTTC; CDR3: CASSPPTGQETQYF
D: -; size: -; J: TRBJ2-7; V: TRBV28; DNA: TGTGCCAGCAGCCCCATCACTTTCGAGCAGTACTTC; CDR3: CASSPITFEQYF
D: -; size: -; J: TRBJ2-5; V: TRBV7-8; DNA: TGTGCCAGCAGCCGTACAGGGTCAGAGACCCAGTACTTC; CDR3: CASSRTGSETQYF
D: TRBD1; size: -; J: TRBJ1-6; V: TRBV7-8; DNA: TGTGCCAGCAGCCCCTTGGCCGGGACAGGAAGTTCACCCCTCCACTTT; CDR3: CASSPLAGTGSSPLHF
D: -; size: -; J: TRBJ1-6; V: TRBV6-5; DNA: TGTGCCAGCAGCTACGAGGGTAGGAATTCACCCCTCCACTTT; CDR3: CASSYEGRNSPLHF